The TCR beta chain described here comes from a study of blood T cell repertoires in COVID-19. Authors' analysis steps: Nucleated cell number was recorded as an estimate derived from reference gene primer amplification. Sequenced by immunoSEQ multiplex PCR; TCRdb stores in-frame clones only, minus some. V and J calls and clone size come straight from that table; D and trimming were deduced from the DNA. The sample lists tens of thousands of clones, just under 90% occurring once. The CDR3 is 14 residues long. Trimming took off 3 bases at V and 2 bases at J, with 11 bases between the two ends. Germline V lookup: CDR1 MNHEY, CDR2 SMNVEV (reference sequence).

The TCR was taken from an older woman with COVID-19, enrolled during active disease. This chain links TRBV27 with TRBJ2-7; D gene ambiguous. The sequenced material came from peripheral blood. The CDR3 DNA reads TGTGCCAGCAGTTTTGCGTTGCAAACCTACGAGCAGTACTTC. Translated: CASSFALQTYEQYF.